These 8 T cell receptor beta chains originate from one sample sequenced in a study of shared clonotypes between healthy human individuals. The repertoire was sequenced with immunoSEQ multiplex PCR; TCRdb's copy has only in-frame clones and lacks some. The sample consists of millions of clones, around 95% of them appearing once. Sequencing was carried out using naive CD4+ T cells sorted from blood. Subset here: CD45RA+ positively selected. Receptors originate from a man between 18 and 35 years old in good health.

This sequence joins TRBV30 and TRBJ2-1; the match to TRBD1 covers 8 bases. Germline V gene lookup returns CDR1 GTSNPN and CDR2 SVGIG (reference sequence). This CDR3 is 15 amino acids long. Trimming cost V 2 bases and J 7 bases; bases outside gene matches: 10. Written as DNA, the CDR3 is TGTGCCTGGAGTTTAGACAGGGGCAGTAGAAATGAGCAGTTCTTC. Translating gives CAWSLDRGSRNEQFF.

The chain employs TRBV30 and TRBJ2-5; 9 bases match TRBD1. Germline CDR1 and CDR2: GTSNPN and SVGIG (reference sequence). J gave up 1 base and V 5 bases, and 2 bases lay outside the gene matches. The CDR3 spans 13 residues. CDR3 region: CAWEGQGQETQYF. CDR3 DNA: TGTGCCTGGGAGGGACAGGGCCAAGAGACCCAGTACTTC.

The V call is TRBV6-5, the J call TRBJ2-3, with TRBD1 identical over 11 bases. The junction had 4 bases not matched to a gene; V was cut back by 5 bases and J by 6 bases. Germline CDR1 is MNHEY and CDR2 is SVGAGI. The CDR3 covers 14 residues. In nucleotides, the CDR3 is TGTGCCAGCAGTCGGACAGGGGGCCGGGATACGCAGTATTTT. It translates to CASSRTGGRDTQYF.

This clone was counted a single time. The J gene is TRBJ2-2, the V gene TRBV6-1; 8 nucleotides agree with TRBD1. This CDR3 spans 15 amino acids. The germline CDR1 and CDR2 sequences are MNHNS and SASEGT. The J segment lost 1 base and the V segment lost 6 bases, leaving 4 bases of the junction unmatched. Written as DNA, the CDR3 is TGTGCCAGCAGACCCGACAGGGGGAACACCGGGGAGCTGTTTTTT. This encodes CASRPDRGNTGELFF.

V is TRBV28 and J is TRBJ1-6; the match to TRBD1 covers 11 bases. Germline assignment: CDR1 MDHEN and CDR2 SYDVKM. The length of the CDR3 is 16 residues. The V and J ends lost 5 bases and 6 bases, in that order; junction bases with no gene match: 6. The CDR3 protein is CASSPGTGGTNSPLHF. The DNA for the CDR3 is TGTGCCAGCAGTCCCGGGACAGGGGGGACTAATTCACCCCTCCACTTT.

The chain couples TRBV21-1 to TRBJ2-7; the DNA was not compared with TRBD2, the D call given in the table. TRBV21-1 is assigned pseudogene status. CDR3 length: 16 amino acids. The DNA for the CDR3 is TGTGCCAGCAGGTCCTATGAGCGGGGGGGCCCCCACGAGCAGTACTTC. Its translation: CASRSYERGGPHEQYF.

The chain links TRBV6-1 to TRBJ1-5, with D possibly being TRBD1 (6 bases). The CDR3 length is 16 residues. Trimming pared 3 bases from V and 2 bases from J, leaving 14 bases between. CDR1 MNHNS and CDR2 SASEGT come from the germline V gene. The CDR3 reads CASSDLQGSGNQPQHF. CDR3 DNA: TGTGCCAGCAGTGATTTACAGGGCTCGGGCAATCAGCCCCAGCATTTT.

V and J are TRBV4-3 and TRBJ2-1; 10 bases match TRBD2. Germline CDR1 LGHNA, CDR2 YSLEER. V shed 2 bases, J shed 4 bases, and the junction held 11 bases outside the gene matches. This CDR3 is 18 amino acids long. CDR3 region: CASSQPLAGYLAYNEQFF. The CDR3 region has the DNA TGCGCCAGCAGCCAACCACTAGCGGGATACTTAGCTTACAATGAGCAGTTCTTC.